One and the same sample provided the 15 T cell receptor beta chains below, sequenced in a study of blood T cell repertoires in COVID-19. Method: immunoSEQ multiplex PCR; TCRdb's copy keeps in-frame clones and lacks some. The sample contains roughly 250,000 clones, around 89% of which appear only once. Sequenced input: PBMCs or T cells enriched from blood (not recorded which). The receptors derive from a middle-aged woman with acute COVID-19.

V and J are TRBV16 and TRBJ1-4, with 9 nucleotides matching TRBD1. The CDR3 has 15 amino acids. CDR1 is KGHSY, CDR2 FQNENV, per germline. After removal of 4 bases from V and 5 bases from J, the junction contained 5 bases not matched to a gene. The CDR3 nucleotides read TGTGCCAGCAGCCCACGGGACAGGGTGAATGAAAAACTGTTTTTT. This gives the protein CASSPRDRVNEKLFF.

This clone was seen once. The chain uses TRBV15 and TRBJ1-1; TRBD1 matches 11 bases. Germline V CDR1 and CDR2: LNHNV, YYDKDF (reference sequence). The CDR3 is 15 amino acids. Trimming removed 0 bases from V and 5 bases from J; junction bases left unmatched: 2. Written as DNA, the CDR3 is TGTGCCACCAGCAGAGACCGGGACAGGGGGACTGAAGCTTTCTTT. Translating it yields CATSRDRDRGTEAFF.

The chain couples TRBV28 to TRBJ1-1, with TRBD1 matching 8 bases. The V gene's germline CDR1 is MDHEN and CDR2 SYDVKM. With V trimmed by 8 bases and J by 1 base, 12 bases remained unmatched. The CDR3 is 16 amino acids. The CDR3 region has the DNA TGTGCCAGCGGCCGGGACAGGCCGCTCTGGAACACTGAAGCTTTCTTT. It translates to CASGRDRPLWNTEAFF.

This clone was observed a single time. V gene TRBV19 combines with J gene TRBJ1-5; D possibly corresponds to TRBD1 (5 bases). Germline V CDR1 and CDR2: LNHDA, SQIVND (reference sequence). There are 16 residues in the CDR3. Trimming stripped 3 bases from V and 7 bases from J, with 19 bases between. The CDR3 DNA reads TGTGCCAGTAGTATCTTGGGGGAGGGCGGTCGGCAGCCCCAGCATTTT. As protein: CASSILGEGGRQPQHF.

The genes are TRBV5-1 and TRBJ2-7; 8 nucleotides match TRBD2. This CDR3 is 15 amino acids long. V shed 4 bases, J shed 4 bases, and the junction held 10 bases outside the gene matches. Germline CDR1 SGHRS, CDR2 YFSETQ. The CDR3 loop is CASSQQSGGLYEQYV. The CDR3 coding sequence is TGCGCCAGCAGCCAACAGAGCGGGGGATTGTACGAGCAGTACGTC.

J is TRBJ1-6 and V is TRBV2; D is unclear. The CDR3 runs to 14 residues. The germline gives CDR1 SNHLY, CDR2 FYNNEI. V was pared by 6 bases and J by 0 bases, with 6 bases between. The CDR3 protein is CASRQISYNSPLHF. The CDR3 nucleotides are TGTGCCAGCAGGCAGATCTCCTATAATTCACCCCTCCACTTT.

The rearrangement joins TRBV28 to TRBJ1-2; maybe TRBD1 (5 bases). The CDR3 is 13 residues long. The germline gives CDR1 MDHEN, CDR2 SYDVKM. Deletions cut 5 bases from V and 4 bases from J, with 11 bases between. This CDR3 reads CASSRRALYGYTF. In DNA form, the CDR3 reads TGTGCCAGCAGTCGCAGGGCCCTCTATGGCTACACCTTC.

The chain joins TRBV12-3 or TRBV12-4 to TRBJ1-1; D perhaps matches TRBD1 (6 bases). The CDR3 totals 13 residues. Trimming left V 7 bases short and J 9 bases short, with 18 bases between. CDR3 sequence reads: CASKQGVFSKAFF. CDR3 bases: TGTGCCAGCAAACAGGGAGTCTTCTCTAAAGCTTTCTTT.

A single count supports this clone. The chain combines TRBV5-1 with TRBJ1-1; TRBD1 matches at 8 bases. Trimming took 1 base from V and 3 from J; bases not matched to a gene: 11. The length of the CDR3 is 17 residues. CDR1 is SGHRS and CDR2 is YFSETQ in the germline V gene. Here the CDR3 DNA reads TGCGCCAGCAGCTTGAAAGGGAGGGGCAGGGGGCACACTGAAGCTTTCTTT. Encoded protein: CASSLKGRGRGHTEAFF.

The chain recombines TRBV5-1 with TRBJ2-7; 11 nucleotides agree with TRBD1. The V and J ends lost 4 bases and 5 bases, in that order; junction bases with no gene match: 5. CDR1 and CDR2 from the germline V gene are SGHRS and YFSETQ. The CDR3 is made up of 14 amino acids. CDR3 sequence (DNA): TGCGCCAGCAGCCGCGGGGACAGGGGGAACGAGCAGTACTTC. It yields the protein CASSRGDRGNEQYF.

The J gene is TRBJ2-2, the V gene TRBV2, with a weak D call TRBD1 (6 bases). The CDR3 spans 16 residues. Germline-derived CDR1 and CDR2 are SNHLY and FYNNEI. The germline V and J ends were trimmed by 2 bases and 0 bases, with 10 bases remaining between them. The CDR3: CASSEFQGSNTGELFF. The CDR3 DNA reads TGTGCCAGCAGTGAATTTCAGGGGTCGAACACCGGGGAGCTGTTTTTT.

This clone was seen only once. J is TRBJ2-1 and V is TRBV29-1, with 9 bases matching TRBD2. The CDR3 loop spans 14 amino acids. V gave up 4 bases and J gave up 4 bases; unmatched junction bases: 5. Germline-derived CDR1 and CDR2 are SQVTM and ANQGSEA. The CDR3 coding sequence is TGCAGCGTTGGACGCGGGAGGGCGTACAATGAGCAGTTCTTC. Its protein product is CSVGRGRAYNEQFF.

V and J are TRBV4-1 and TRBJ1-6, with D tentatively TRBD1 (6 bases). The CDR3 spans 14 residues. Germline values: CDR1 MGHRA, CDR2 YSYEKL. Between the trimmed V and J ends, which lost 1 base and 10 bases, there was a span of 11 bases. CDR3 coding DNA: TGCGCCAGCAGCCAAGTAACAGGGTCCTCACCCCTCCACTTT. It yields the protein CASSQVTGSSPLHF.

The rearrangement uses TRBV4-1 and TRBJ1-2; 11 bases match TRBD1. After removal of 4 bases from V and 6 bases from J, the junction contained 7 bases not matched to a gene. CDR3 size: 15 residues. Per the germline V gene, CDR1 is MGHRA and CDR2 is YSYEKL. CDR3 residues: CASSLLGTGGHGYTF. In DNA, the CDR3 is TGCGCCAGCAGCCTATTAGGGACAGGGGGACATGGCTACACCTTC.

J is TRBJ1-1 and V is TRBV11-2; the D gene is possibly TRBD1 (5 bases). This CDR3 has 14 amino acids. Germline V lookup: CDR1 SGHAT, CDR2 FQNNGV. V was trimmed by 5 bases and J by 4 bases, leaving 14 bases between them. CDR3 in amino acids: CASSVGPLGTEAFF. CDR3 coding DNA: TGTGCCAGCAGCGTGGGGCCTTTGGGCACTGAAGCTTTCTTT.